This T cell receptor (beta chain) is drawn from a study of T cell repertoires in aging, cancer and after chemotherapy. About the research overall: Clear clonal overlap appeared across healthy donor samples taken over several months to years.

V lost 6 bases to trimming and J lost 4 bases, with 13 bases between them. Germline V gene sequence: CDR1 MNHEY, CDR2 SVGAGI. The CDR3 extends over 13 amino acids. Study outcomes and limitations: In each cancer cohort, median generation probability increased across chemotherapy, suggesting thymic output rebounded. In cancer patients, declining TCR diversity with age involved lost richness and lost evenness.

The template was genomic DNA from peripheral blood, not RNA. A mixed TRB-A/B primer pool amplified rearranged TRB by multiplex touch-down PCR. TCRdb itself ran the multiplex PCR reads through MiXCR, one entry per CDR3 protein. The sample yields approximately 11,000 distinct CDR3 sequences, almost 30% seen once. This clonotype rates as medium-sized. What it recognizes is unknown. The chain links TRBV6-5 to TRBJ2-7; D call uncertain. The sequence was obtained from a human donor in good health. Specimen: blood. This CDR3 reads CASRTPRGYEQYF. In DNA, the CDR3 is TGTGCCAGCAGGACCCCGCGAGGTTACGAGCAGTACTTC.